This T cell receptor beta chain originates from a study of blood T cell repertoires in COVID-19. Study as a whole: The samples span acute and convalescent COVID-19 from the United States, Italy and Spain. From T cells, B-cell-depleted T cells, or PBMCs came the material, which was cDNA or gDNA.

Patients from Seattle were sampled longitudinally, starting during active infection. Authors' processing steps: Amplification of reference gene primers was used by the study to estimate nucleated cell counts. Clones were read by immunoSEQ multiplex PCR, and TCRdb kept only the in-frame ones, dropping some. V and J calls and clone size are copied from that table; D and trimming were computed from the DNA. The sample holds roughly 570,000 clones, roughly 89% seen once. The CDR3 has 14 residues. Trimming at V came to 7 bases and at J to 3 bases, leaving 4 bases not matched to a gene. Germline lookup yields CDR1 MNHEY and CDR2 SVGAGI.

Sequencing used peripheral blood. The receptor's source is a woman aged 50 to 60 with COVID-19, enrolled during active disease. The rearrangement uses TRBV6-5 and TRBJ2-2, with 8 bases fitting TRBD2. CDR3 protein: CASKRGTYTGELFF. CDR3 nucleotide sequence: TGTGCCAGCAAGCGGGGGACTTACACCGGGGAGCTGTTTTTT.